The present T cell receptor beta chain was sequenced within a study of T cells expressing NK-cell markers. Whole-study context: Beta-chain profiling covered CD3+CD56+NKG2C+, CD3+CD56+NKG2C- and CD3+CD56-NKG2C+ sorted subsets.

TCRdb re-called the 5' RACE reads; one entry per CDR3 protein, DNA not given. The listing contains fewer than 300,000 distinct CDR3 sequences. The sequenced sample consisted of blood T cells: a sorted CD56 or NKG2C T cell subset, CD4+ or CD8+ T cells, or bulk PBMC T cells (not recorded which). The origin of this receptor is a woman aged 18 to 69 in good health.

The CDR3 here is CSARIGVAGELFF. The chain joins TRBV20-1 to TRBJ2-2. This CDR3 comprises 13 residues. The germline gives CDR1 DFQATT, CDR2 SNEGSKA (reference sequence).